This T cell receptor (beta chain) was retrieved from a study of shared clonotypes between healthy human individuals. Whole-study results and caveats: Around 4.7% was the fraction of naive CD4 clonotypes found shared across a few donors.

On this clone: No antigen is known for it.

Data came from immunoSEQ multiplex PCR; TCRdb stores just in-frame clones and leaves some out. The table shows fewer than 1.6 million clones, with 98% to 99% occurring only once. Trimming took off 5 bases at V and 2 bases at J, with 10 bases between the two ends. Germline values: CDR1 SQVTM, CDR2 ANQGSEA. The CDR3 totals 12 residues. From CD4+ cells came CD45RA+ naive and CD45RA-negative memory subsets. This rearrangement joins TRBV29-1 to TRBJ2-7; tentatively, D is TRBD2 (6 bases). This receptor was obtained from a man aged 25 to 40 in good health. Material: naive CD4+ T cells sorted from blood. As for subset: CD45RA+ positively selected. CDR3 protein: CSVQAGPYEQYF. The CDR3 region has the DNA TGCAGCGTTCAAGCGGGTCCCTACGAGCAGTACTTC.